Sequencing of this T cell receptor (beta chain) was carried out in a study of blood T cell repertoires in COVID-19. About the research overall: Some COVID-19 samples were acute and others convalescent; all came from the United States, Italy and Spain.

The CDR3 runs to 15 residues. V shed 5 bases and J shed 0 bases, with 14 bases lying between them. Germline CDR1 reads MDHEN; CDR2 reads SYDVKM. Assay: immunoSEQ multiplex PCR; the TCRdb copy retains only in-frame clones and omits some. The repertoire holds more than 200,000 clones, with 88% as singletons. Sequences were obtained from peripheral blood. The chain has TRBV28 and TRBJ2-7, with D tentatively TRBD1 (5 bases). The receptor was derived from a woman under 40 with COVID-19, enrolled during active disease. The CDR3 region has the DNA TGTGCCAGCAGTCTCCCAGGGTTGAACTCCTACGAGCAGTACTTC. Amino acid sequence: CASSLPGLNSYEQYF. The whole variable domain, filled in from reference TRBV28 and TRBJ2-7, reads DVKVTQSSRYLVKRTGEKVFLECVQDMDHENMFWYRQDPGLGLRLIYFSYDVKMKEKGDIPEGYSVSREKKERFSLILESASTNQTSMYLCASSLPGLNSYEQYFGPGTRLTVT.